This T cell receptor beta chain was recovered during a study of blood T cell repertoires in COVID-19. Turning to the study itself: Collection of acute and convalescent COVID-19 samples took place in the United States, Italy and Spain. Sample material is recorded as cDNA or gDNA derived from T cells, B-cell-depleted T cells, or PBMCs.

Profiled with immunoSEQ multiplex PCR; TCRdb holds only in-frame clones, not every one. The sample includes tens of thousands of clones, 78% of them seen just once. Patients of the Seattle cohort, enrolled during active infection, were followed longitudinally. Germline CDR1 is MNHEY and CDR2 is SMNVEV (reference sequence). The CDR3 length is 14 residues. The germline V and J ends were trimmed by 3 bases and 0 bases, with 6 bases remaining between them. Sequencing was carried out using peripheral blood. This TCR derives from a man in his sixties or seventies with COVID-19, enrolled during active disease. J is TRBJ1-5 and V is TRBV27; no clear D gene. CDR3 coding DNA: TGTGCCAGCAGTTTTCAGAATAGCAATCAGCCCCAGCATTTT. This sequence encodes CASSFQNSNQPQHF.